This T cell receptor (beta chain) was sequenced for a study of blood T cell repertoires in COVID-19. In germline, CDR1 is SGHTA, CDR2 FQGNSA. V was cut by 2 bases and J by 1 base, with 9 bases left in between. This CDR3 spans 15 amino acids. Sequenced by immunoSEQ multiplex PCR; TCRdb stores in-frame clones only, minus some. Here the sample spans fewer than 100,000 clones, 70% to 90% being singletons. Sequenced input: peripheral blood. This receptor was identified in a man older than 75 in a cohort sampled during active COVID-19. This rearrangement joins TRBV7-2 to TRBJ1-5, with D possibly being TRBD1 (5 bases). CDR3 bases: TGTGCCAGCAGCTTAAAGGCAGGGAGCAATCAGCCCCAGCATTTT. This translates into CASSLKAGSNQPQHF.